Listed below are T cell receptor beta chains from one sample, sequenced in a study of blood T cell repertoires in COVID-19. Profiling relied on immunoSEQ multiplex PCR, and the TCRdb table lists in-frame clones only, not all of them. The data show 100,000 or so clones, approximately 91% seen once. The source material was peripheral blood. The receptor set was obtained from a man aged 18 to 29 with acute or convalescent COVID-19. Each CDR3 is given with its conserved first and last residue. The D gene is left open where the match is weak. Size is stated for part of the rows, as once, few or many counts, or as a class when the clone is expanded.

>NA|TRBJ1-5|NA|TRBV21-1
CASSKKAGGQPQHF
TGTGCCAGCAGCAAAAAAGCAGGAGGTCAGCCCCAGCATTTT
>NA|TRBJ2-2|NA|TRBV4-1
CASSHRGGELFF
TGCGCCAGCAGCCACAGGGGAGGGGAGCTGTTTTTT
>NA|TRBJ1-2|few|TRBV5-1
CASSLESGSSYGYTF
TGCGCCAGCAGCTTGGAGTCCGGGTCCAGCTATGGCTACACCTTC
>NA|TRBJ1-1|NA|TRBV19
CASSAAGATEAFF
TGTGCCAGTAGTGCAGCAGGGGCAACTGAAGCTTTCTTT
>NA|TRBJ1-5|NA|TRBV5-6
CASSPMGQPNQPQHF
TGTGCCAGCAGTCCGATGGGACAACCGAATCAGCCCCAGCATTTT
>NA|TRBJ2-5|NA|TRBV29-1
CSVDPYGWTVRGEETQYF
TGCAGCGTTGACCCCTATGGATGGACAGTTCGGGGGGAAGAGACCCAGTACTTC
>NA|TRBJ1-2|NA|TRBV5-1
CASSLSGDGYGYTF
TGCGCCAGCAGCTTGTCGGGGGATGGCTATGGCTACACCTTC
>NA|TRBJ1-1|NA|TRBV5-1
CASRRSSGAEAFF
TGCGCCAGCAGGAGGAGTTCAGGGGCTGAAGCTTTCTTT
>NA|TRBJ2-1|NA|TRBV5-1
CASSSIPGQQAYNEQFF
TGCGCCAGCAGCTCCATACCGGGACAACAGGCGTACAATGAGCAGTTCTTC
>NA|TRBJ1-1|NA|TRBV19
CASSIGVNTEAFF
TGTGCCAGTAGTATAGGCGTGAACACTGAAGCTTTCTTT
>TRBD1|TRBJ1-1|NA|TRBV5-4
CASSEGQGKNTEAFF
TGTGCCAGCAGCGAAGGACAGGGCAAGAACACTGAAGCTTTCTTT